This T cell receptor beta chain emerged from a study of blood T cell repertoires in COVID-19. Study details: Some COVID-19 samples were acute and others convalescent; all came from the United States, Italy and Spain. T cells, B-cell-depleted T cells, or PBMCs provided the cDNA or gDNA that served as material.

V was pared by 2 bases and J by 5 bases, with 5 bases of the junction left unmatched. CDR1 and CDR2 (germline): KGHSH, LQKENI. There are 16 residues in the CDR3. Under the authors' procedure: Reference gene primer amplification gave nucleated cell count estimates. Assay: immunoSEQ multiplex PCR; the TCRdb copy retains only in-frame clones and omits some. V, J and clone size reflect that table, while D and trimming were determined from the DNA. The sample consists of approximately 80,000 clones, 82% of them appearing once. This chain links TRBV18 with TRBJ2-5; TRBD2 matches at 13 bases. The sequence derives from a human donor in a cohort sampled during active COVID-19. The sequencing sample was made of peripheral blood. CDR3 protein: CASSPKLAGGSETQYF. The CDR3 region has the DNA TGTGCCAGCTCACCAAAACTAGCGGGGGGGAGTGAGACCCAGTACTTC.